This TCR beta chain was documented in a study of Graves' ophthalmopathy and Graves' hyperthyroidism (dated by TCRdb to 2017 to 2018). For the wider study: Peripheral blood samples were taken at the time of initial diagnosis, before any treatment was given. T-cell repertoires of thyroid tissue and blood were compared in a handful of hyperthyroidism patients. To explore V-J signatures that distinguish ophthalmopathy from hyperthyroidism, a discovery set of more than 90 patients was enrolled, made up of over 40 with ophthalmopathy and 57 with stable hyperthyroidism. The study used TCR beta repertoire signatures to distinguish Graves' ophthalmopathy from Graves' hyperthyroidism and to predict progression to ophthalmopathy. Once sampling was done, hyperthyroidism patients were given methimazole at a starting dose of 30 mg daily, while ophthalmopathy patients were given high-dose intravenous methylprednisolone. In total, 135 blood samples were TCR-sequenced: under 45 ophthalmopathy, some 80 hyperthyroidism and approximately 17 hyperthyroidism-to-ophthalmopathy patients. The independent validation cohort included approximately 19 hyperthyroidism patients plus 17 patients who later progressed from hyperthyroidism to ophthalmopathy. The approximately 100 discovery patients were divided at random into training and test sets in a 7:3 ratio.

The ophthalmopathy patients had moderately to severely active disease, with a Clinical Activity Score of 3 or higher, a NOSPECS grade of 4 or higher, and a disease duration of less than 3 months. Patients with other autoimmune diseases, uncontrolled infections, pregnancy or lactation were excluded. Diagnosis relied on clinical symptoms, serum thyroxine, TRAb, thyroid ultrasound and orbital computed tomography. Ficoll-Paque density gradient centrifugation was used to isolate PBMCs from about 9.4 ml of fresh peripheral blood. Total RNA was extracted using Trizol reagent, and RNA quality was checked on an Agilent 2100 Bioanalyzer. There are many counts of this clonotype. The antigen it binds to is not known. No qualities accompany the bases; no much larger clone lies one base away. TCR beta CDR3 regions were amplified from RNA transcripts for repertoire sequencing. The first round was an RT-PCR using HTBI primers with the Qiagen OneStep RT-PCR kit, and this first round was followed by a second-round multiplex PCR, then size selection and purification. The libraries underwent paired-end sequencing with 100 bp reads on an Illumina HiSeq2000. The source study handled its data this way. SOAPnuke was used to process the reads, throwing out any read that had adapters, had uncalled bases, had a mean Phred below 15, or lacked an exact constant-primer or identifier match. High-quality paired reads were merged with COPE v1.2.5. Each unique nucleotide sequence was treated as a clonotype, and MiTCR v1.1 was used to align the clonotypes to the IMGT TRB V, D and J references. Only V-J combinations with frequency above 0.0001 were analysed, covering around 99% of repertoires. For each V-J combination, a TCR clonal expansion and chaos score was defined as F50 clonal expansion divided by the chaos observed in the TCRdist matrix. Features were reduced by Welch's t-statistics and random forest to over ten V-J combinations, which fed a naive Bayes classifier. Thyroid-blood repertoire similarity was quantified with the Morisita-Horn index. Clones were called with MiXCR by TCRdb after fastp trimmed the public reads at Q25, and only in-frame beta chains were retained. A single entry per CDR3 protein holds the most common genes and DNA from its merged rows. These V and J calls are TCRdb output, not the study's own analysis. In all, the sample holds about 160,000 distinct CDR3 sequences, and 30% to 45% of those were seen once. Together, the top ten hold about 6% of the sample.

Looking up the germline V gene yields CDR1 SNHLY and CDR2 FYNNEI. Including cysteine and phenylalanine, the CDR3 has 15 amino acids. Only the CDR3 DNA stays, 45 bases, in frame from base 1. V is pruned by 6 bases and J by 5 bases, leaving 6 bases of the junction without a gene match. Summary of the overall study and its limitations: In cross-validation, the 13-signature model distinguished ophthalmopathy from stable hyperthyroidism with more than 85% sensitivity and around 83% specificity, while in the test set the corresponding values were roughly 80% and 75%. Most expanded thyroid clonotypes with frequency above 0.001 were also detected in blood, suggesting blood repertoires may reflect the thyroid immune response. Sample size was not statistically predetermined, and group allocation was not concealed from the investigators. In validation, the model predicted ophthalmopathy progression with about 71% sensitivity and about 73% specificity; 12 predicted patients were CT-confirmed with GO in a median of about 7.1 months.

This receptor was taken from a woman in her thirties or forties with Graves' ophthalmopathy. Donor details come from another sample of the same person, matched by shared clones. The chain is made from TRBV2 and TRBJ2-5; TRBD2 aligns with 13 central bases. Material for sequencing was peripheral blood. Here the CDR3 is given as CASSGTSGVLETQYF. The sequenced DNA is TGTGCCAGCAGCGGGACTAGCGGGGTCCTGGAGACCCAGTACTTC.